What follows are 8 T cell receptor beta chains derived from one specimen sequenced in a study of CD8+ T cells in alopecia areata. As to treatment: oral pan-JAK inhibitor, 5-10 mg twice daily. Extraction and reverse transcription of RNA yielded cDNA as the sequencing template. Sequenced by immunoSEQ multiplex PCR; TCRdb stores in-frame clones only, minus some. The sample shows 200,000 to 250,000 clones, around 66% of them seen only once. The starting material was CD4+ T cells sorted from blood, obtained at week 4, from a patient treated with tofacitinib. These receptors were collected from a human donor with alopecia areata.

A few counts support this clone. J is TRBJ2-7 and V is TRBV4-3, with TRBD1 matching 7 bases. The CDR3 has 13 amino acids. Germline V lookup: CDR1 LGHNA, CDR2 YSLEER. J gave up 0 bases and V 5 bases, and 1 base lay outside the gene matches. This CDR3 is CASSDRVSYEQYF. The CDR3 DNA is TGCGCCAGCAGCGACAGGGTCTCCTACGAGCAGTACTTC.

This chain uses TRBV9 with TRBJ2-5; D is undetermined. V was pared by 4 bases and J by 7 bases, with 17 bases between. The CDR3 has 14 residues. Germline CDR1 is SGDLS and CDR2 is YYNGEE. The CDR3 bases are TGTGCCAGCAGCAAAGGGTGGAAAGACGGGACCCAGTACTTC. It codes for CASSKGWKDGTQYF.

V gene TRBV5-1 combines with J gene TRBJ1-2; TRBD1 matches at 7 bases. Losses at the gene ends were 1 base for V and 2 bases for J; bases not matched to a gene: 8. The CDR3 runs to 16 residues. Germline CDR1 and CDR2: SGHRS and YFSETQ. This chain's CDR3 is CASSLMTGTRNYGYTF. CDR3 DNA: TGCGCCAGCAGCTTGATGACAGGGACCCGAAACTATGGCTACACCTTC.

As for this clone: The sample has other DNA sequences that encode this CDR3 too. V and J are TRBV4-3 and TRBJ1-1; D is possibly TRBD1 (5 bases). V lost 0 bases, J lost 4 bases, and 9 bases lay in between. Germline V gene data show CDR1 as LGHNA and CDR2 as YSLEER. The CDR3 loop spans 14 amino acids. The CDR3 protein is CASSQDRASTEAFF. Written as DNA, the CDR3 is TGCGCCAGCAGCCAAGACAGGGCAAGCACTGAAGCTTTCTTT.

The chain combines TRBV4-2 with TRBJ1-4, with D perhaps TRBD1 (5 bases). The CDR3 length is 18 residues. Germline-derived CDR1 and CDR2 are LGHNA and YNFKEQ. Trimming removed 0 bases from V and 6 bases from J, with 20 bases in between. The CDR3 nucleotides read TGTGCCAGCAGCCAAGACTCGTTTTGGGGCCCTGCGGATGAAAAACTGTTTTTT. Protein sequence: CASSQDSFWGPADEKLFF.

This clone was seen once. V usage is TRBV5-1 and J usage is TRBJ2-1, with 7 bases lining up with TRBD1. The CDR3 length is 15 residues. Germline loops: CDR1 SGHRS, CDR2 YFSETQ. The junction had 3 bases not matched to a gene; V was cut back by 2 bases and J by 1 base. The CDR3 DNA is TGCGCCAGCAGCTTCTACAGGGGATCCTACAATGAGCAGTTCTTC. This translates into CASSFYRGSYNEQFF.

About this clone itself: The same CDR3 arises from other DNA sequences in this sample as well. The chain couples TRBV29-1 to TRBJ2-5; D is undetermined. Per the germline V gene, CDR1 is SQVTM and CDR2 is ANQGSEA. With 4 bases removed from V and 4 bases from J, the gap between germline ends came to 10 bases. This CDR3 has 12 amino acids. CDR3 sequence: CSVVGSGETQYF. CDR3 coding DNA: TGCAGCGTTGTCGGATCTGGAGAGACCCAGTACTTC.

This chain links TRBV29-1 with TRBJ2-3; possibly TRBD1 for D (6 bases). The germline V and J ends were trimmed by 7 bases and 0 bases, with 11 bases remaining between them. In germline, CDR1 is SQVTM, CDR2 ANQGSEA. The CDR3 consists of 13 residues. CDR3 amino acids: CSARDTSTDTQYF. CDR3 DNA: TGCAGCGCTCGGGACACTAGCACAGATACGCAGTATTTT.